The rows below give T cell receptor beta chains drawn from one sample of a study of spatial heterogeneity in lung cancer. TCRdb reprocessed the 5' RACE reads with MiXCR, giving one entry per CDR3 protein. Among over 9,500 distinct CDR3 sequences listed, more than 3% were seen once. This material consisted of PBMCs, taken at surgery. These receptors all come from a female donor with early-stage non-small cell lung cancer. CDR3s include the opening cysteine and the closing phenylalanine or tryptophan. A D gene is named only where the DNA matches it firmly. The listing skips clone size in some rows; elsewhere it reads once, few, many or a size class.

abundance: many
j_gene: TRBJ1-1
v_gene: TRBV5-1
d_gene: .
CDR3nt: TGCGCCAGCAGCTTGGCCAGGGAGTCGTTAACGAACACTGAAGCTTTCTTT
CDR3aa: CASSLARESLTNTEAFF

abundance: many
j_gene: TRBJ2-1
v_gene: TRBV19
d_gene: .
CDR3nt: TGTGCCAGTAGTATAGCCGTGGAGCATGAGCAGTTCTTC
CDR3aa: CASSIAVEHEQFF

abundance: few
j_gene: TRBJ2-7
v_gene: TRBV6-2/TRBV6-3
d_gene: .
CDR3nt: TGTGCCAGCAGTTACTCGACAGGCTTCTCCTACGAGCAGTACTTC
CDR3aa: CASSYSTGFSYEQYF

abundance: .
j_gene: TRBJ2-1
v_gene: TRBV5-6
d_gene: .
CDR3nt: TGTGCCAGCAGCTTCCAGCGGGCGGGCGATGAGCAGTTCTTC
CDR3aa: CASSFQRAGDEQFF

abundance: medium-sized
j_gene: TRBJ2-3
v_gene: TRBV7-8
d_gene: TRBD2
CDR3nt: TGTGCCAGCAGGGTTAGCGGGAGGTCCCGCACAGATACGCAGTATTTT
CDR3aa: CASRVSGRSRTDTQYF

abundance: many
j_gene: TRBJ1-5
v_gene: TRBV7-3
d_gene: .
CDR3nt: TGTGCCAGCAGCTTACGACAGTTTAATCAGCCCCAGCATTTT
CDR3aa: CASSLRQFNQPQHF

abundance: many
j_gene: TRBJ1-2
v_gene: TRBV2
d_gene: TRBD1
CDR3nt: TGTGCCAGAGAACAGGGGCGAGGGGACTATGGCTACACCTTC
CDR3aa: CAREQGRGDYGYTF

abundance: few
j_gene: TRBJ1-4
v_gene: TRBV12-3/TRBV12-4
d_gene: .
CDR3nt: TGTGCCAGCAGTCAGAGCAGGCCCAAACTGTTTTTT
CDR3aa: CASSQSRPKLFF

abundance: many
j_gene: TRBJ2-2
v_gene: TRBV2
d_gene: .
CDR3nt: TGTGCCAGCGCTAGGTCAGGGACCGGGGAGCTGTTTTTT
CDR3aa: CASARSGTGELFF

abundance: many
j_gene: TRBJ2-3
v_gene: TRBV20-1
d_gene: .
CDR3nt: TGCAGTGCTAGAGATGGAGGCCGCCCCACAGATACGCAGTATTTT
CDR3aa: CSARDGGRPTDTQYF

abundance: many
j_gene: TRBJ1-6
v_gene: TRBV5-1
d_gene: TRBD1
CDR3nt: TGCGCCAGCAGCTTGGCCAACAGGGGTGAATCACCCCTCCACTTT
CDR3aa: CASSLANRGESPLHF

abundance: many
j_gene: TRBJ2-2
v_gene: TRBV20-1
d_gene: TRBD1
CDR3nt: TGCAGTGCTATCAATCCGGGACAGGGGGACGGGGAGCTGTTTTTT
CDR3aa: CSAINPGQGDGELFF

abundance: many
j_gene: TRBJ1-5
v_gene: TRBV6-2/TRBV6-3
d_gene: .
CDR3nt: TGTGCCAGCAGTTACAGCTATAGCAATCAGCCCCAGCATTTT
CDR3aa: CASSYSYSNQPQHF

abundance: many
j_gene: TRBJ2-3
v_gene: TRBV18
d_gene: .
CDR3nt: TGTGCCAGCTCACCACCGAGCGATGGAGATACGCAGTATTTT
CDR3aa: CASSPPSDGDTQYF

abundance: many
j_gene: TRBJ2-5
v_gene: TRBV30
d_gene: .
CDR3nt: TGTGCCTGGAAGGGCCGACAAGAGACCCAGTACTTC
CDR3aa: CAWKGRQETQYF

abundance: many
j_gene: TRBJ2-1
v_gene: TRBV9
d_gene: .
CDR3nt: TGTGCCAGCAGCGTCCCTAGTGACCCAAAGGTCGGTGAGCAGTTCTTC
CDR3aa: CASSVPSDPKVGEQFF

abundance: many
j_gene: TRBJ1-1
v_gene: TRBV5-6
d_gene: .
CDR3nt: TGTGCCAGCAGCTTGGGACAAAGAAACACTGAAGCTTTCTTT
CDR3aa: CASSLGQRNTEAFF

abundance: many
j_gene: TRBJ1-2
v_gene: TRBV7-9
d_gene: .
CDR3nt: TGTGCCAGCAGCCATGGCAGTTCGGCAGGGGCCCTTCTAGGCTATGGCTACACCTTC
CDR3aa: CASSHGSSAGALLGYGYTF

abundance: many
j_gene: TRBJ2-7
v_gene: TRBV3-1
d_gene: .
CDR3nt: TGTGCCAGCAGTCTTCACTCCGACGAGCAGTACTTC
CDR3aa: CASSLHSDEQYF

abundance: few
j_gene: TRBJ1-1
v_gene: TRBV7-9
d_gene: .
CDR3nt: TGTGCCAGCAGCTCGAGGGGGAGTATGAACACTGAAGCTTTCTTT
CDR3aa: CASSSRGSMNTEAFF